Included here is one T cell receptor beta chain sequence, with context. This clone's antigen is unknown. Base qualities are missing; no much larger clone stands one base away. The source of the sample is a study of blood T cell repertoires in COVID-19 (dated by TCRdb to 2019 to 2021). General notes on the study: The collaborator samples originated in the United States, Italy and Spain and spanned the acute and convalescent phases of COVID-19. Deeply sampled blood TCRbeta repertoires from subjects exposed to, actively infected with, or recovered from COVID-19 were included in the dataset. The repertoires were released in a freely available public database intended as a resource for research on the immune response to SARS-CoV-2. Samples came from the ongoing ImmuneRACE study (first 160 participants) plus 1,254 subjects from 6 global collaborators. Where available, HLA class I and class II types were taken from metadata supplied by the sample provider and were not determined by assay-based typing. The material from the prospective study consisted of cDNA or gDNA derived from T cells, B-cell-depleted T cells, or PBMCs. A de-identified subject ID, COVID-19 status, age in years and sex were almost always included in the sample metadata.

In the prospective study, participants were about 18 to 95 years old, resided in 20 to 30 geographic areas of the United States, and were enrolled through a virtual design. In the prospective study, participants were assigned to cohorts based on the clinical history participants reported in a screening survey and a study questionnaire. ImmuneRACE Cohort 3 recovered participants were defined by two consecutive negative NP/OP PCR tests, healthcare professional clearance, or symptom resolution. In the prospective study, mobile phlebotomists collected whole blood, serum and a nasopharyngeal or oropharyngeal swab from each participant. Prospective study participants could optionally give additional blood draws and questionnaires over an approximately 2-month period. Prospective study blood samples were shipped either frozen or at room temperature before DNA extraction. Overall study outcomes, separate from this receptor: The quantity of clinical and demographic metadata differed by source and by participant and was supplied without curation.

TCRbeta CDR3 regions were amplified from genomic DNA by means of the immunoSEQ Assay, a bias-controlled multiplex PCR. The study's own analysis went as follows. Within the assay, amplification of reference gene primers was used to estimate how many nucleated cells each sample contained. To quantify the absolute abundance of each unique TCRbeta CDR3 rearrangement, sequence reads were collapsed and filtered. For each sample, productive Simpson clonality was calculated by taking the square root of Simpson's diversity index across productive rearrangements. TCRdb took over this immuneACCESS table, retaining in-frame rearrangements with V and J assigned. Such tables are incomplete; in checked studies, under half of the missing clones stem from an unresolved V gene, and the remainder is unexplained. V and J calls and clone size are those listed in that table; D and trimming were worked out from the DNA. Within this sample are a few hundred thousand clones, with roughly 84% of them counted one time only. 3.4% of the sample comes from the top ten.

The CDR1 and CDR2 encoded by the germline V gene are KGHDR and SFDVKD. The V end gives up 9 bases and the J end 8 bases, leaving 15 bases in the junction not matched to a gene. Including the terminal cysteine and phenylalanine, the CDR3 comprises 15 residues. The only DNA kept is the CDR3, 45 bases in frame from the first base. The sequence joins TRBV24-1 to TRBJ1-2; 9 bases in the junction line up with TRBD1. The TCR comes from a man between 50 and 59 years old who had recovered from COVID-19. What was sequenced was PBMCs or T cells enriched from blood (not recorded which). This receptor has the CDR3 CATRGTGGAFKGYTF. The DNA sequence is TGTGCCACCCGGGGAACAGGGGGCGCCTTTAAAGGCTACACCTTC.